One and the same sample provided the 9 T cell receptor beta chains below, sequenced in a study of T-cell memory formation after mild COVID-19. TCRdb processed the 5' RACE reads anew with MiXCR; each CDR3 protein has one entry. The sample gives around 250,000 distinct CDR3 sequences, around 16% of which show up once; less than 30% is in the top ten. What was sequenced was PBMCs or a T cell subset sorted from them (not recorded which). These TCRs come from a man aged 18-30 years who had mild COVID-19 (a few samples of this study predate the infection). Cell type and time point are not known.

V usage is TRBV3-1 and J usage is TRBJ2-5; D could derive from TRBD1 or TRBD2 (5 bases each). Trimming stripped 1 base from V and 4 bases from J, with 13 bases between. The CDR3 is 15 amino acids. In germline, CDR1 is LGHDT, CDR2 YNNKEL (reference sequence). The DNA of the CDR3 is TGTGCCAGCAGCCAAGTGGGAAGGGACGGAGAGACCCAGTACTTC. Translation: CASSQVGRDGETQYF.

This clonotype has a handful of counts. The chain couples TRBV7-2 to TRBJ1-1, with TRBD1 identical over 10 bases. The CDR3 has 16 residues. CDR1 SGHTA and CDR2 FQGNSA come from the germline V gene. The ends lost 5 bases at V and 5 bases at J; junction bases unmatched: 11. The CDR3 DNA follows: TGTGCCAGCAGCCCCTCCCGGGACAGGGGTCCGACTGAAGCTTTCTTT. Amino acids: CASSPSRDRGPTEAFF.

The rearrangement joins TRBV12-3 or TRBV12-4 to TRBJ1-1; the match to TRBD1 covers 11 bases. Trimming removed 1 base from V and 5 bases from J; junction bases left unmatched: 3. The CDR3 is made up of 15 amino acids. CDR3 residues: CASSLGTGGLTEAFF. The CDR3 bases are TGTGCCAGCAGTTTAGGGACAGGGGGCCTAACTGAAGCTTTCTTT.

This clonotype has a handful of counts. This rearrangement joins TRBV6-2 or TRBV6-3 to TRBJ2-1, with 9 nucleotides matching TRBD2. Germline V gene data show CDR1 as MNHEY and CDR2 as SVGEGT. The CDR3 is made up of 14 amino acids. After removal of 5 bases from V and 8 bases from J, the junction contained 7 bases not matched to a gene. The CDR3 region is CASSPGTSRYEQFF. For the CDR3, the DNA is TGTGCCAGCAGTCCCGGGACTAGCCGCTATGAGCAGTTCTTC.

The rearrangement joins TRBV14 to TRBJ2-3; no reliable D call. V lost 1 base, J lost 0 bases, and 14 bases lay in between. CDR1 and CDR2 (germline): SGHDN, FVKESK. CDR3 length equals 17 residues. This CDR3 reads CASSQALTSTSTDTQYF. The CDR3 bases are TGTGCCAGCAGCCAAGCGTTGACCTCTACTAGCACAGATACGCAGTATTTT.

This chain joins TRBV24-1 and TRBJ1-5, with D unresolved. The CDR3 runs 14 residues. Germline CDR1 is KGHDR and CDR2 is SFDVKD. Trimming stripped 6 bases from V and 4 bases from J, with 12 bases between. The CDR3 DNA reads TGTGCCACCAGTCCTCCAGGAGAAAATCAGCCCCAGCATTTT. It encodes CATSPPGENQPQHF.

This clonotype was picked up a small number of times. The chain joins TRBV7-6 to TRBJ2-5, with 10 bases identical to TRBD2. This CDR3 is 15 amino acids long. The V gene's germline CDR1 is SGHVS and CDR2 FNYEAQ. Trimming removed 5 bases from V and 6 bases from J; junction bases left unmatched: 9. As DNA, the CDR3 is TGTGCCAGCAGCCCTAGCGGGGGTTTCCCTCAGACCCAGTACTTC. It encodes CASSPSGGFPQTQYF.

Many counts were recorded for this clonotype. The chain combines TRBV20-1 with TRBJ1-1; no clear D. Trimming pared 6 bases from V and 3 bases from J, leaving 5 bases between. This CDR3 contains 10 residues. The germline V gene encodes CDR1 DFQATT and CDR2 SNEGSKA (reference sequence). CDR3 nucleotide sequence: TGCAGTGCAGGGTACACTGAAGCTTTCTTT. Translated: CSAGYTEAFF.

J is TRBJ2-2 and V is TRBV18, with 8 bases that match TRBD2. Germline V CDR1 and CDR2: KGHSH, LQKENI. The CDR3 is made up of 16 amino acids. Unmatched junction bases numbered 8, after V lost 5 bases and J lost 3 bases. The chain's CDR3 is CASSSRGGSDTGELFF. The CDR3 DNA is TGTGCCAGCTCATCACGGGGGGGTTCGGACACCGGGGAGCTGTTTTTT.